The text below deals with one TCR beta chain. This record belongs to a study of blood T cell repertoires in COVID-19. Sequenced by immunoSEQ multiplex PCR; TCRdb stores in-frame clones only, minus some. The sample includes approximately 160,000 clones, roughly 84% of them seen just once. The V gene's germline CDR1 is MGHRA and CDR2 YSYEKL. The J segment lost 6 bases and the V segment lost 6 bases, leaving 11 bases of the junction unmatched. The CDR3 loop spans 15 amino acids. The source material was peripheral blood. The chain couples TRBV4-1 to TRBJ2-3, with 8 nucleotides matching TRBD1. The sequence was obtained from a man between 18 and 29 years old with active or convalescent COVID-19. CDR3 sequence: CASRRTGMLSDTQYF. The CDR3 DNA is TGCGCCAGCAGGAGGACAGGGATGCTCTCCGATACGCAGTATTTT.